This T cell receptor beta chain came from a study of CD8 T cells in ankylosing spondylitis. The J segment lost 6 bases and the V segment lost 4 bases, leaving 3 bases of the junction unmatched. The CDR3 extends over 14 amino acids. From germline, CDR1 is MGHRA and CDR2 YSYEKL. Quantitative molecular-barcoded 5'-RACE generated the TCR beta libraries. TCRdb passed the 5' RACE reads through MiXCR, listing each CDR3 protein once. The sample yields about 39,000 distinct CDR3 sequences, over 9% seen once. Findings and limits, study-wide: Before this, some motif variants had been reported in reactive arthritis synovial fluid and blood. What seemed typical of ankylosing spondylitis blood was a TCR beta motif built from about 8 highly homologous variants. Disease-linked clones bore a CD8+ phenotype, appearing relatively rarely in peripheral blood.

This clonotype has at least ten counts. Antigen specificity is unknown. This TCR derives from a male donor with ankylosing spondylitis or in good health (not recorded which). The chain recombines TRBV4-1 with TRBJ1-2, with 12 bases identical to TRBD1. Sequencing input: blood, either unsorted or a sorted T cell fraction (not recorded which). This chain's CDR3 is CASSPGTGGDGYTF. CDR3 DNA sequence: TGCGCCAGCAGCCCGGGGACAGGGGGCGATGGCTACACCTTC.